This T cell receptor (beta chain) was sequenced in a study of shared clonotypes between healthy human individuals. Several immunoSEQ plates held equal portions of the genomic DNA taken from each subset. Template for every sorted-subset replicate PCR totaled approximately 0.2 ug DNA, tens of thousands of T cell genomes. Measured with immunoSEQ multiplex PCR; TCRdb has only the in-frame clones, and not every one. The table records over a million clones, around 97% of them present only once. Concerning this clone itself: Its specificity is not known.

Whole-study results and caveats: Non-shared clonotypes showed lower generation probabilities than clonotypes common to all four donors.

The CDR3 contains 14 residues. V was clipped by 2 bases and J by 4 bases, with 12 bases between them. Per germline, CDR1 SGHRS and CDR2 YFSETQ. The receptor comes from a man aged 25 to 40 in good health. The sample was naive CD4+ T cells sorted from blood. The subset was: CD45RA+ positively selected. This sequence joins TRBV5-1 and TRBJ2-5; D uncertain. Here the CDR3 reads CASSFGQSRETQYF. Written as DNA, the CDR3 is TGCGCCAGCAGCTTTGGGCAGTCTCGAGAGACCCAGTACTTC. Full variable domain (rest looked up from reference TRBV5-1 and TRBJ2-5): KAGVTQTPRYLIKTRGQQVTLSCSPISGHRSVSWYQQTPGQGLQFLFEYFSETQRNKGNFPGRFSGRQFSNSRSEMNVSTLELGDSALYLCASSFGQSRETQYFGPGTRLLVL.